This is a list of T cell receptor beta chains from one sample in a study of cytomegalovirus exposure and HLA in healthy donors. Profiling relied on immunoSEQ multiplex PCR, and the TCRdb table lists in-frame clones only, not all of them. The sample carries approximately 150,000 clones, approximately 77% recorded once. Material for sequencing was PBMCs. The receptor set was obtained from a man in his thirties or forties in good health and CMV-seropositive. The CDR3 runs from the conserved cysteine through the conserved F or W. D genes are given only for firm matches. A clone size is listed for some rows: how often the clone was seen (once, few, many), or a class if it is expanded.

d_call: .; j_call: TRBJ1-1; clone_size: .; v_call: TRBV6-5; cdr3_nt: TGTGCCAGCAGGGACTTAGGACGGGGAAACACTGAAGCTTTCTTT; cdr3_aa: CASRDLGRGNTEAFF
d_call: TRBD1; j_call: TRBJ2-6; clone_size: .; v_call: TRBV5-1; cdr3_nt: TGCGCCAGCAGCAGGGGGACAGACTACTCTGGGGCCAACGTCCTGACTTTC; cdr3_aa: CASSRGTDYSGANVLTF
d_call: .; j_call: TRBJ1-1; clone_size: .; v_call: TRBV9; cdr3_nt: TGTGCCAGCAGCGCGTGGGTCGGCCAGGCTGAAGCTTTCTTT; cdr3_aa: CASSAWVGQAEAFF
d_call: .; j_call: TRBJ1-2; clone_size: .; v_call: TRBV7-9; cdr3_nt: TGTGCCAGCAGCCAAATTGACAGGTCCTATGGCTACACCTTC; cdr3_aa: CASSQIDRSYGYTF
d_call: TRBD2; j_call: TRBJ2-1; clone_size: .; v_call: TRBV5-4; cdr3_nt: TGTGCCAGCAGCGTACCTAGCGGGCACAATGAGCAGTTCTTC; cdr3_aa: CASSVPSGHNEQFF
d_call: TRBD1; j_call: TRBJ1-4; clone_size: few; v_call: TRBV6-6; cdr3_nt: TGTGCCAGCAGAACTCACAGGGGCCCTAATGAAAAACTGTTTTTT; cdr3_aa: CASRTHRGPNEKLFF
d_call: TRBD1; j_call: TRBJ2-7; clone_size: .; v_call: TRBV25-1; cdr3_nt: TGTGCCAGCAGTGACCCGACAGGGTTCGAGCAGTACTTC; cdr3_aa: CASSDPTGFEQYF
d_call: TRBD2; j_call: TRBJ2-7; clone_size: .; v_call: TRBV18; cdr3_nt: TGTGCCAGCTCACCCCCCGGGACTAACTCCTACGAGCAGTACTTC; cdr3_aa: CASSPPGTNSYEQYF
d_call: .; j_call: TRBJ2-2; clone_size: .; v_call: TRBV6-4; cdr3_nt: TGTGCCAGCAGCCACGGGGAGCTGTTTTTT; cdr3_aa: CASSHGELFF
d_call: .; j_call: TRBJ1-4; clone_size: once; v_call: TRBV7-2; cdr3_nt: TGTGCCAGCAGCTTAGACCGGAATGAAAAACTGTTTTTT; cdr3_aa: CASSLDRNEKLFF
d_call: .; j_call: TRBJ1-3; clone_size: .; v_call: TRBV5-1; cdr3_nt: TGCGCCAGCAGCTTGGACGTGAGCTCTGGAAACACCATATATTTT; cdr3_aa: CASSLDVSSGNTIYF
d_call: .; j_call: TRBJ1-5; clone_size: .; v_call: TRBV6-1; cdr3_nt: TGTGCCAGCAGTGAAGAGGAAGGGGGAGGCAATCAGCCCCAGCATTTT; cdr3_aa: CASSEEEGGGNQPQHF
d_call: .; j_call: TRBJ1-6; clone_size: once; v_call: TRBV28; cdr3_nt: TGTGCCAGCAGTACAGGGACGGACACCTCCCCCCTCCACTTT; cdr3_aa: CASSTGTDTSPLHF
d_call: .; j_call: TRBJ2-3; clone_size: .; v_call: TRBV19; cdr3_nt: TGTGCCAGTAGTCCAGGGGCAGATACGCAGTATTTT; cdr3_aa: CASSPGADTQYF
d_call: TRBD1; j_call: TRBJ2-7; clone_size: .; v_call: TRBV6-8; cdr3_nt: TGTGCCAGCAGCCCTTTCGACAGGGGTCTGGAAGAGCAGTACTTC; cdr3_aa: CASSPFDRGLEEQYF
d_call: TRBD1; j_call: TRBJ1-5; clone_size: .; v_call: TRBV2; cdr3_nt: TGTGCCAGCAGTCCGGGACAGGGGAGCAATCAGCCCCAGCATTTT; cdr3_aa: CASSPGQGSNQPQHF
d_call: TRBD2; j_call: TRBJ2-5; clone_size: .; v_call: TRBV6-5; cdr3_nt: TGTGCCAGCAGCCGGCCTAGCGGAGGTCAAGAGACCCAGTACTTC; cdr3_aa: CASSRPSGGQETQYF
d_call: .; j_call: TRBJ1-1; clone_size: .; v_call: TRBV30; cdr3_nt: TGTGCCTGGAGTGTACTAGGGGGGAACACTGAAGCTTTCTTT; cdr3_aa: CAWSVLGGNTEAFF
d_call: .; j_call: TRBJ1-1; clone_size: .; v_call: TRBV27; cdr3_nt: TGTGCCAGCAGTTTTTCCAGTGACACTGAAGCTTTCTTT; cdr3_aa: CASSFSSDTEAFF
d_call: TRBD1; j_call: TRBJ1-2; clone_size: few; v_call: TRBV28; cdr3_nt: TGTGCCAGCAGTTTCAGGGACAGGCGCCGGGGCTACACCTTC; cdr3_aa: CASSFRDRRRGYTF
d_call: TRBD1; j_call: TRBJ1-6; clone_size: .; v_call: TRBV14; cdr3_nt: TGTGCCAGCAGCCGGGGGACAGAGACACCCCTCCACTTT; cdr3_aa: CASSRGTETPLHF
d_call: TRBD2; j_call: TRBJ2-7; clone_size: .; v_call: TRBV28; cdr3_nt: TGTGCCAGCAGGAATAGCGGGGGAAGCTACGAGCAGTACTTC; cdr3_aa: CASRNSGGSYEQYF
d_call: .; j_call: TRBJ1-1; clone_size: .; v_call: TRBV5-8; cdr3_nt: TGTGCCAGCAGCTTTTCCATCGGGGGTTTGACTGAAGCTTTCTTT; cdr3_aa: CASSFSIGGLTEAFF
d_call: .; j_call: TRBJ2-7; clone_size: .; v_call: TRBV6-5; cdr3_nt: TGTGCCAGCAGTTACTCGAAAAACTACCACTACGAGCAGTACTTC; cdr3_aa: CASSYSKNYHYEQYF
d_call: .; j_call: TRBJ2-7; clone_size: .; v_call: TRBV28; cdr3_nt: TGTGCCAGCAGTTTCGCTCAGGGGCCCGAGCAGTACTTC; cdr3_aa: CASSFAQGPEQYF
d_call: .; j_call: TRBJ2-7; clone_size: once; v_call: TRBV6-5; cdr3_nt: TGTGCCAGCAGTTACTCGGCAGAAACCTACGAGCAGTACTTC; cdr3_aa: CASSYSAETYEQYF
d_call: .; j_call: TRBJ2-2; clone_size: once; v_call: TRBV7-7; cdr3_nt: TGTGCCAGCAGCCCGACAGATCCATATACAAACACCGGGGAGCTGTTTTTT; cdr3_aa: CASSPTDPYTNTGELFF
d_call: .; j_call: TRBJ1-2; clone_size: .; v_call: TRBV28; cdr3_nt: TGTGCCAGCATGGGGGGAGAAAACTATGGCTACACCTTC; cdr3_aa: CASMGGENYGYTF